This TCR beta chain was identified during a study of tumor-infiltrating lymphocytes in oesophageal squamous cell carcinoma. CDR1 and CDR2 (germline): SEHNR, FQNEAQ (reference sequence). Trimming shortened V by 3 bases and J by 2 bases, and 11 bases separated the two germline ends. CDR3 length: 15 amino acids. TCRdb used MiXCR to reprocess the PCR reads, holding one entry per CDR3 protein. The profile shows around 23,000 distinct CDR3 sequences, 35% to 40% of them singletons. The chain links TRBV7-9 to TRBJ2-1, with D maybe TRBD1 (5 bases). The clonotype originates from a male donor with esophageal squamous cell carcinoma. Sequencing was performed on esophageal tumor tissue. CDR3 residues: CASSLGPAAYNEQFF. The CDR3 nucleotides read TGTGCCAGCAGCTTGGGGCCTGCGGCCTACAATGAGCAGTTCTTC.